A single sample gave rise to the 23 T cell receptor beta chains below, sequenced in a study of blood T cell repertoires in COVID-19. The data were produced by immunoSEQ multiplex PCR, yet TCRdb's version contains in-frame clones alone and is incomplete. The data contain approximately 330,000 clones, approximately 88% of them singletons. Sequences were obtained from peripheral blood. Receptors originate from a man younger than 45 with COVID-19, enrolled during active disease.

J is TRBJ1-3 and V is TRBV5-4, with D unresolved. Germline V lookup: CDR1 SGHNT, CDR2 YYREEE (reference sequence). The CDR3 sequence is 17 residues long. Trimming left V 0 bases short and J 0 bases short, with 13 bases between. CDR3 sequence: CASSLDGLPHSGNTIYF. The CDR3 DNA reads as TGTGCCAGCAGCTTGGACGGACTACCCCACTCTGGAAACACCATATATTTT.

The CDR3 DNA reads TGTGCCAGCTCACCGGGGACAGGGCCCAATGAGCAGTTCTTC. Encoded protein: CASSPGTGPNEQFF. The chain links TRBV18 to TRBJ2-1, with 9 bases identical to TRBD1. The CDR3 has 14 amino acids. CDR1 and CDR2 from the germline V gene are KGHSH and LQKENI. The V and J ends lost 3 bases and 6 bases, in that order; junction bases with no gene match: 3.

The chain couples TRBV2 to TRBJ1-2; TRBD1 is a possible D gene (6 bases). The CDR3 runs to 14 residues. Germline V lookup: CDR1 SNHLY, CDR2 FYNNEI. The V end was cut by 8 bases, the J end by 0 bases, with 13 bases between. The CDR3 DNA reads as TGTGCCAGCGGAACAGGGTGGGCTAACTATGGCTACACCTTC. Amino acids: CASGTGWANYGYTF.

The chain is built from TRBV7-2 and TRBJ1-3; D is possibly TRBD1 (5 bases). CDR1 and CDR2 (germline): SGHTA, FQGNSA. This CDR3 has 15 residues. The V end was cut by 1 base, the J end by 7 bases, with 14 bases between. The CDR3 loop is CASSLGGGISNTIYF. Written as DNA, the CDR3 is TGTGCCAGCAGCTTAGGCGGGGGGATCAGCAACACCATATATTTT. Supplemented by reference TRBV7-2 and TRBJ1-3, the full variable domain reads GAGVSQSPSNKVTEKGKDVELRCDPISGHTALYWYRQSLGQGLEFLIYFQGNSAPDKSGLPSDRFSAERTGGSVSTLTIQRTQQEDSAVYLCASSLGGGISNTIYFGEGSWLTVV.

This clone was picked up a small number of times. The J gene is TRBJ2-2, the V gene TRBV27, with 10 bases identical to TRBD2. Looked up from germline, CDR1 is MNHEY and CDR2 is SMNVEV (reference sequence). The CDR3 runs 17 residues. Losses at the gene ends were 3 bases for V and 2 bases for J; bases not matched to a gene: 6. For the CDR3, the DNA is TGTGCCAGCAGTTTCCTAGCGGGGGAGAAAAACACCGGGGAGCTGTTTTTT. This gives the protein CASSFLAGEKNTGELFF.

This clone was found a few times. CDR3: CASSQNSGSLQETQYF. CDR3 coding DNA: TGTGCCAGTTCCCAAAATTCCGGTTCTTTGCAAGAGACCCAGTACTTC. The chain uses TRBV19 and TRBJ2-5; D ambiguous. The CDR3 loop spans 16 amino acids. Germline V CDR1 and CDR2: LNHDA, SQIVND (reference sequence). Trimming shortened V by 8 bases and J by 2 bases, and 21 bases separated the two germline ends.

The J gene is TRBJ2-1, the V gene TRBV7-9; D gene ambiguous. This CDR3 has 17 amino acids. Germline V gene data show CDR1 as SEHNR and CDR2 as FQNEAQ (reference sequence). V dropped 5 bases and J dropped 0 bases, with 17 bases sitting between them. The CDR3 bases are TGTGCCAGCAGCCCCCCACGTGGCGGCAGCTCCTACAATGAGCAGTTCTTC. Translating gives CASSPPRGGSSYNEQFF.

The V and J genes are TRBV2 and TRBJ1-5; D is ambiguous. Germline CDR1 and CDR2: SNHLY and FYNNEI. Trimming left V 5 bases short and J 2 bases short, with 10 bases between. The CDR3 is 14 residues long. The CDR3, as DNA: TGTGCCAGCAGTACTGACCAGGGCAATCAGCCCCAGCATTTT. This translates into CASSTDQGNQPQHF. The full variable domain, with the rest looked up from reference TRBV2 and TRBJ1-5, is EPEVTQTPSHQVTQMGQEVILRCVPISNHLYFYWYRQILGQKVEFLVSFYNNEISEKSEIFDDQFSVERPDGSNFTLKIRSTKLEDSAMYFCASSTDQGNQPQHFGDGTRLSIL.

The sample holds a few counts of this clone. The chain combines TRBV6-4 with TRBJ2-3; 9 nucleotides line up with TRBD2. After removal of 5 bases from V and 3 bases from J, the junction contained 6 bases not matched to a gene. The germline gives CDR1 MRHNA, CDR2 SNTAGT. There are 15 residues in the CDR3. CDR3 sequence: CASSLAGEGTDTQYF. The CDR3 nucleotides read TGTGCCAGCAGTTTAGCGGGGGAAGGAACAGATACGCAGTATTTT.

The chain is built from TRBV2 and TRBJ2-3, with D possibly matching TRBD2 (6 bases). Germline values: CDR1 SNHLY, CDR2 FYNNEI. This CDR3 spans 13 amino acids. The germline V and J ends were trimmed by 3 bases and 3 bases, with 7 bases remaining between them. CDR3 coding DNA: TGTGCCAGCAGTGACGCGGGGACAGATACGCAGTATTTT. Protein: CASSDAGTDTQYF. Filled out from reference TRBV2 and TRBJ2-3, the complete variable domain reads EPEVTQTPSHQVTQMGQEVILRCVPISNHLYFYWYRQILGQKVEFLVSFYNNEISEKSEIFDDQFSVERPDGSNFTLKIRSTKLEDSAMYFCASSDAGTDTQYFGPGTRLTVL.

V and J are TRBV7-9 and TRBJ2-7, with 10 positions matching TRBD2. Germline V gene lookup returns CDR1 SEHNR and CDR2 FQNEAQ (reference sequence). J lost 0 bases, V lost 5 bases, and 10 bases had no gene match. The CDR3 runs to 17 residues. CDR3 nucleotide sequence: TGTGCCAGCAGCCCTGGGACTAGCGCCGATTTCTCCTACGAGCAGTACTTC. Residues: CASSPGTSADFSYEQYF.

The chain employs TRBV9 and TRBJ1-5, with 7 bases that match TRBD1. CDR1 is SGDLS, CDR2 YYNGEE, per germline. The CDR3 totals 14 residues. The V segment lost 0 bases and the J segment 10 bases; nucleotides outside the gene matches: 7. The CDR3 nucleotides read TGTGCCAGCAGCGTAGGGACAGGACTCTATCCCCAGCATTTT. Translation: CASSVGTGLYPQHF.

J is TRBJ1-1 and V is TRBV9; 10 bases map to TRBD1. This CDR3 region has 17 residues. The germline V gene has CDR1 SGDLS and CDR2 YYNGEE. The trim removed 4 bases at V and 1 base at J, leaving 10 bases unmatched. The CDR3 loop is CASSPSTGGSWNTEAFF. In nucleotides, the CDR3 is TGTGCCAGCAGCCCGTCGACAGGGGGCTCATGGAACACTGAAGCTTTCTTT.

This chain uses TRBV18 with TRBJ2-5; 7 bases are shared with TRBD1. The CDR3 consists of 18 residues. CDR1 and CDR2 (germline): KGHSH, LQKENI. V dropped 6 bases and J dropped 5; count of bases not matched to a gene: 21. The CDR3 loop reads CASSLYSQDRVRTETQYF. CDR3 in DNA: TGTGCCAGCTCTCTATATTCCCAAGACAGGGTTAGGACGGAGACCCAGTACTTC.

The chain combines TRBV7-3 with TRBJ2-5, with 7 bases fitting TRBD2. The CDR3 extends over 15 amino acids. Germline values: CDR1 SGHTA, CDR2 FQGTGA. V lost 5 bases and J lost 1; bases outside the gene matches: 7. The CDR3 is CASSLLGGGQETQYF. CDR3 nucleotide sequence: TGTGCCAGCAGCCTCCTCGGCGGGGGCCAAGAGACCCAGTACTTC.

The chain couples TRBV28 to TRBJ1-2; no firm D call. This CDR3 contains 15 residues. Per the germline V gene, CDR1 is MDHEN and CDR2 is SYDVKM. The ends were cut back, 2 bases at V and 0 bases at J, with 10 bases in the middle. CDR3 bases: TGTGCCAGCAGTTTAAGGAGGGCGACTAACTATGGCTACACCTTC. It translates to CASSLRRATNYGYTF.

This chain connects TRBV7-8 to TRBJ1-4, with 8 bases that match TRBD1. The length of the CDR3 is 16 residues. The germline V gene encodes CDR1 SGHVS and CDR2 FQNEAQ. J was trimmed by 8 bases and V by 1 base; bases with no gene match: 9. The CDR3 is CASSLEWTGRSEKLFF. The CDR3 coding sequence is TGTGCCAGCAGCTTAGAATGGACAGGGAGGAGCGAAAAACTGTTTTTT.

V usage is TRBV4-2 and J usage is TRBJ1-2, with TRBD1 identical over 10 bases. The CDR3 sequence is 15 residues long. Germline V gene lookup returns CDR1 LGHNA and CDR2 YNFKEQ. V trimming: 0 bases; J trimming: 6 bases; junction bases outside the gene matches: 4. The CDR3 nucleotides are TGTGCCAGCAGCCAAGATCAGACAGGGGGCGATGGCTACACCTTC. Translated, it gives CASSQDQTGGDGYTF.

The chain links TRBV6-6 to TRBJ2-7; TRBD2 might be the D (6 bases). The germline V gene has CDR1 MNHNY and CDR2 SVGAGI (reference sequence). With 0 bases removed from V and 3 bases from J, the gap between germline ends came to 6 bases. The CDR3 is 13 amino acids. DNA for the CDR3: TGTGCCAGCAGTTACTCGGAGGGCTACGAGCAGTACTTC. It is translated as CASSYSEGYEQYF.

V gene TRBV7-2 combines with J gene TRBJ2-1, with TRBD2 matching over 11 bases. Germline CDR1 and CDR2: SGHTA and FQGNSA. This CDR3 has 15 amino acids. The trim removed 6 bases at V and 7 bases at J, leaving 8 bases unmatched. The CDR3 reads CASSATSGRMNEQFF. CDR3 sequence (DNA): TGTGCCAGCAGTGCCACTAGCGGGAGAATGAATGAGCAGTTCTTC.

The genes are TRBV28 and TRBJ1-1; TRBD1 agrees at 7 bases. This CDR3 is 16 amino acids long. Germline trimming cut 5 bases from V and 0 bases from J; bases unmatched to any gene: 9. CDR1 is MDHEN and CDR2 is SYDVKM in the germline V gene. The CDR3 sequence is CASSGNPGTVNTEAFF. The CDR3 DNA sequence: TGTGCCAGCAGTGGCAACCCCGGGACAGTGAACACTGAAGCTTTCTTT.

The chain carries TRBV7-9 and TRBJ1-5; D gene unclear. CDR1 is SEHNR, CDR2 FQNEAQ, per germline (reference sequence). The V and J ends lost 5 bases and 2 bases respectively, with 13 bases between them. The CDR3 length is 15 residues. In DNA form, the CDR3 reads TGTGCCAGCAGCCCGACGAACGGGGGCAATCAGCCCCAGCATTTT. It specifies CASSPTNGGNQPQHF.

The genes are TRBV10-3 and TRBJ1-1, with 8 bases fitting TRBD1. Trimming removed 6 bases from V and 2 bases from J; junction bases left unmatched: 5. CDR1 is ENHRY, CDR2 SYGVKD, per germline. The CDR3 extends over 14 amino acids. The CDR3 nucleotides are TGTGCCATCAGCTCGGACAGGGTAAACACTGAAGCTTTCTTT. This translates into CAISSDRVNTEAFF.